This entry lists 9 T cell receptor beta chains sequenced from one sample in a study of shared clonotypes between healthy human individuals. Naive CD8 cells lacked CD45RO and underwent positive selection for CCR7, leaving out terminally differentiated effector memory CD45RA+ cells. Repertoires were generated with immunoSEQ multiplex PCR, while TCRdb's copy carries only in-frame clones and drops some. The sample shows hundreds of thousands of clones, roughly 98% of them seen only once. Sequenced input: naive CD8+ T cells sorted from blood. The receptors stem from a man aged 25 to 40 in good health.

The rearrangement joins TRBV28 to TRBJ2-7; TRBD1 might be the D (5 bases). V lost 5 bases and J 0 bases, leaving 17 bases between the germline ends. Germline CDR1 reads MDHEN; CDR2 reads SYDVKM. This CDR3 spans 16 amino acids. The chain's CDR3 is CASSPQSRALSYEQYF. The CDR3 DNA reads TGTGCCAGCAGTCCCCAATCCAGGGCACTCTCCTACGAGCAGTACTTC. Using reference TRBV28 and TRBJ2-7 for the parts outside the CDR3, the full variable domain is DVKVTQSSRYLVKRTGEKVFLECVQDMDHENMFWYRQDPGLGLRLIYFSYDVKMKEKGDIPEGYSVSREKKERFSLILESASTNQTSMYLCASSPQSRALSYEQYFGPGTRLTVT.

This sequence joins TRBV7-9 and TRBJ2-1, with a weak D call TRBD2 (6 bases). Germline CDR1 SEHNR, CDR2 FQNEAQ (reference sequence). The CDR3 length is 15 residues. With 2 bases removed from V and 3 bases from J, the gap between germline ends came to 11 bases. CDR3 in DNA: TGTGCCAGCAGCTTACGGGGGAAGGACTACAATGAGCAGTTCTTC. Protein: CASSLRGKDYNEQFF.

This chain's CDR3 is CASSVGNLGGTYEQYF. In DNA form, the CDR3 reads TGTGCCAGCAGCGTAGGAAATTTGGGCGGCACCTACGAGCAGTACTTC. V gene TRBV9 combines with J gene TRBJ2-7, with unresolved D. Trimming left V 0 bases short and J 2 bases short, with 15 bases between. Germline CDR1 SGDLS, CDR2 YYNGEE. The CDR3 sequence is 16 residues long.

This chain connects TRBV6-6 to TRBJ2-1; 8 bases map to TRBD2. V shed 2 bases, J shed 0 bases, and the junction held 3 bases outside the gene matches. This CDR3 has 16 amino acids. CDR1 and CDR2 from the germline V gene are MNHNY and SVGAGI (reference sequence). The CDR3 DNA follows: TGTGCCAGCAGTTACGCCGGGACTAGCTCCTACAATGAGCAGTTCTTC. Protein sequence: CASSYAGTSSYNEQFF.

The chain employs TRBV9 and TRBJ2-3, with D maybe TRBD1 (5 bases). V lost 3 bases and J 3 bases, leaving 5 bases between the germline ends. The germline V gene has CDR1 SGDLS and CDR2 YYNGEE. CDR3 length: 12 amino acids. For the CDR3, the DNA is TGTGCCAGCAGCGAGGGGACAGATACGCAGTATTTT. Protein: CASSEGTDTQYF.

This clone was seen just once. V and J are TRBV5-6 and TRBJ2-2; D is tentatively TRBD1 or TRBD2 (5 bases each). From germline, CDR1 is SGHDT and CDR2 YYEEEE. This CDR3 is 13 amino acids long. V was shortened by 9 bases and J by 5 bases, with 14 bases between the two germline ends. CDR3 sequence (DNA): TGTGCCACCTCTCGTGGGACGACCGGGGAGCTGTTTTTT. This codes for CATSRGTTGELFF.

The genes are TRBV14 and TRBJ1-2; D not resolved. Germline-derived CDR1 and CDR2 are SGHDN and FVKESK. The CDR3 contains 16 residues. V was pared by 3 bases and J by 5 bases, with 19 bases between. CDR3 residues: CASSHMQTDGWYGYTF. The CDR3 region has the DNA TGTGCCAGCAGCCATATGCAGACGGATGGGTGGTATGGCTACACCTTC.

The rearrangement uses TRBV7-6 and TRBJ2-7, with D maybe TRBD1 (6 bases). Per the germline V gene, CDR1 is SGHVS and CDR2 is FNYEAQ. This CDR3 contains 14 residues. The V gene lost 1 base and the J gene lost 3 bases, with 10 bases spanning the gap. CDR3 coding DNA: TGTGCCAGCAGCTTAGATACAGGGCACTACGAGCAGTACTTC. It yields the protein CASSLDTGHYEQYF.

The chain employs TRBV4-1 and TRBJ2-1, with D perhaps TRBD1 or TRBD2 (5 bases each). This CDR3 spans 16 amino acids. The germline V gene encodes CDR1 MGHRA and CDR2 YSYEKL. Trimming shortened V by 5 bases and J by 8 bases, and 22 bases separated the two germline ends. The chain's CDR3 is CASSEGPITSGDEQFF. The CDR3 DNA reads TGCGCCAGCAGCGAGGGACCGATCACTAGTGGCGATGAGCAGTTCTTC.